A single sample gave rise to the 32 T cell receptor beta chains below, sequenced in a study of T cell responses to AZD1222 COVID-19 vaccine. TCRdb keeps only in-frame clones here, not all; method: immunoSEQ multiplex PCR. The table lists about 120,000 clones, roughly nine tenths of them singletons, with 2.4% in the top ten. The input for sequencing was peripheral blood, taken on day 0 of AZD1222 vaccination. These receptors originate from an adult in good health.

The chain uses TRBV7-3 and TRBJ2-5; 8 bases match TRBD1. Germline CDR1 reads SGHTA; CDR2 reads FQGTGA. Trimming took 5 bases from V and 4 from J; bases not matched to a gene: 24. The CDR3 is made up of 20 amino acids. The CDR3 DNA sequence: TGTGCCAGCAGCCCCCAACGGACAGGGAAATTTGACGGGAAGGGAGAGACCCAGTACTTC. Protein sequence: CASSPQRTGKFDGKGETQYF.

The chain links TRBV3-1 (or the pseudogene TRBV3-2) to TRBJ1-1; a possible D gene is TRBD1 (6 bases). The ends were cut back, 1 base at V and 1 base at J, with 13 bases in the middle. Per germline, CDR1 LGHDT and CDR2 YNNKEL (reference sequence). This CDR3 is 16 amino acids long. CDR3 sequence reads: CASSQVLGAQNTEAFF. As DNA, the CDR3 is TGTGCCAGCAGCCAAGTCTTGGGGGCCCAGAACACTGAAGCTTTCTTT.

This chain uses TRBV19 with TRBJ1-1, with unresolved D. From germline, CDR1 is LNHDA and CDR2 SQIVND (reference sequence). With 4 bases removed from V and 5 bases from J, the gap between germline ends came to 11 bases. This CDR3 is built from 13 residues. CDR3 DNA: TGTGCCAGTAGTAGAACCTGGGCTACTGAAGCTTTCTTT. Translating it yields CASSRTWATEAFF.

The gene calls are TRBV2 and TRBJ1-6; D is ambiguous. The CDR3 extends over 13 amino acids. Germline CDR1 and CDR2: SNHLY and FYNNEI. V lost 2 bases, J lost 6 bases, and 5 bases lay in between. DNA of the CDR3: TGTGCCAGCAGTGAATCGGTTAATTCACCCCTCCACTTT. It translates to CASSESVNSPLHF.

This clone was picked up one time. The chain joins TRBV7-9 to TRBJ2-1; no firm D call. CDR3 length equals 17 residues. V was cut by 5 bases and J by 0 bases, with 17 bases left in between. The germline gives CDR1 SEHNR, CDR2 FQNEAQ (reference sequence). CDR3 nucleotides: TGTGCCAGCAGCCCGTGGACGGGTTCTAGCTCCTACAATGAGCAGTTCTTC. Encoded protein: CASSPWTGSSSYNEQFF.

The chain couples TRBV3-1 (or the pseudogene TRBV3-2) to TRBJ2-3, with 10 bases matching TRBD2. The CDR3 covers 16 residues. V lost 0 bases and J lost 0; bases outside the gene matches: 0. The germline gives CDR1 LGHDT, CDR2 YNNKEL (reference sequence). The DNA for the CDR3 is TGTGCCAGCAGCCAAGAGACTAGCGGGAGCACAGATACGCAGTATTTT. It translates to CASSQETSGSTDTQYF.

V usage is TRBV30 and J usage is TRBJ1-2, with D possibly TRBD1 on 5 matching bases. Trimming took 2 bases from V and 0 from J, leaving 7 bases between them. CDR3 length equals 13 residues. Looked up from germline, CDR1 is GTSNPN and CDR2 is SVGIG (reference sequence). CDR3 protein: CAWSRDSNYGYTF. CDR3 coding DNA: TGTGCCTGGAGTCGGGACTCTAACTATGGCTACACCTTC. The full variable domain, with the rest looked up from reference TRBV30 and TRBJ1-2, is SQTIHQWPATLVQPVGSPLSLECTVEGTSNPNLYWYRQAAGRGLQLLFYSVGIGQISSEVPQNLSASRPQDRQFILSSKKLLLSDSGFYLCAWSRDSNYGYTFGSGTRLTVV.

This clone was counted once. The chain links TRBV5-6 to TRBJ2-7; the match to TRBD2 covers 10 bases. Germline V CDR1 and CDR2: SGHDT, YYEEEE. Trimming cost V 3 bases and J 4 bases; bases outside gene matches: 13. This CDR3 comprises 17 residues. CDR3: CASSSLVTSGTGYEQYF. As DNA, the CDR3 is TGTGCCAGCAGCTCTCTTGTAACTAGCGGGACGGGTTACGAGCAGTACTTC. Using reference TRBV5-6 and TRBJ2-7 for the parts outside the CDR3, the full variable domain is DAGVTQSPTHLIKTRGQQVTLRCSPKSGHDTVSWYQQALGQGPQFIFQYYEEEERQRGNFPDRFSGHQFPNYSSELNVNALLLGDSALYLCASSSLVTSGTGYEQYFGPGTRLTVT.

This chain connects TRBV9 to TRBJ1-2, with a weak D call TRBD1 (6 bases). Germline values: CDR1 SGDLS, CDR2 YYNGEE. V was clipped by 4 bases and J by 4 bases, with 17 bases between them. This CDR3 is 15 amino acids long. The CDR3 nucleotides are TGTGCCAGCAGCTCTCGACAGGCCATGGGCTATGGCTACACCTTC. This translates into CASSSRQAMGYGYTF. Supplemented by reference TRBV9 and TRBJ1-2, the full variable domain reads DSGVTQTPKHLITATGQRVTLRCSPRSGDLSVYWYQQSLDQGLQFLIQYYNGEERAKGNILERFSAQQFPDLHSELNLSSLELGDSALYFCASSSRQAMGYGYTFGSGTRLTVV.

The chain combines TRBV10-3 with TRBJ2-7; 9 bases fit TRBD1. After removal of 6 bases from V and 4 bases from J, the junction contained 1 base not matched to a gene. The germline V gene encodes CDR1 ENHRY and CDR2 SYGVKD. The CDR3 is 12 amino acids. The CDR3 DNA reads TGTGCCATCAGACAGGGGGCGTACGAGCAGTACTTC. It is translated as CAIRQGAYEQYF.

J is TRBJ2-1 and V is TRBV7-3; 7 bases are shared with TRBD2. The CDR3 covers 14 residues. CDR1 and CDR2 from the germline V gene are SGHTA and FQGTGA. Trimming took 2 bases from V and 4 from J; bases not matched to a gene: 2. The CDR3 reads CASSLAGVYNEQFF. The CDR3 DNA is TGTGCCAGCAGCTTAGCGGGAGTGTACAATGAGCAGTTCTTC.

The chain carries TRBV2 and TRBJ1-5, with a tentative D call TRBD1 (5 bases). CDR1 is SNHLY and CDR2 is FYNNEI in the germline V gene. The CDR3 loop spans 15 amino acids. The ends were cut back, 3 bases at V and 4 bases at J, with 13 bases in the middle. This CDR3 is CASSEARVSNQPQHF. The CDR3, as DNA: TGTGCCAGCAGTGAGGCCAGGGTATCGAATCAGCCCCAGCATTTT.

The CDR3 DNA sequence: TGTGCCTGGAGTATCGCAGGGAATTCACCCCTCCACTTT. As protein: CAWSIAGNSPLHF. The V gene is TRBV30, the J gene TRBJ1-6, with a tentative D call TRBD1 (5 bases). The CDR3 sequence is 13 residues long. The germline V and J ends were trimmed by 2 bases and 7 bases, with 9 bases remaining between them. Germline CDR1 and CDR2: GTSNPN and SVGIG (reference sequence).

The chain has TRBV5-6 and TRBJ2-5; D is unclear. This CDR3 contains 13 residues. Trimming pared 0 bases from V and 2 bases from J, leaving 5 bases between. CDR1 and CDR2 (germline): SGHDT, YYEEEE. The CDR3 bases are TGTGCCAGCAGCTTGGCAAGGCAAGAGACCCAGTACTTC. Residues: CASSLARQETQYF.

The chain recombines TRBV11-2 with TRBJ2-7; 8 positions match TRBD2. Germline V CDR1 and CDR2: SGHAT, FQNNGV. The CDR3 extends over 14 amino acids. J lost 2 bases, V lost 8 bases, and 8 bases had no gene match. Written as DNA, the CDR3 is TGTGCCAGCCGGGGGGCGGGAGGAACCTACGAGCAGTACTTC. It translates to CASRGAGGTYEQYF.

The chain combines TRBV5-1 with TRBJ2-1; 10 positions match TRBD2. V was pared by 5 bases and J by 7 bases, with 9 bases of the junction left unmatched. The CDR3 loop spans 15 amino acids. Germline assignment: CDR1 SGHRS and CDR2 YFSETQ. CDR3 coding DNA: TGCGCCAGCAGACTGACTAGCGGGCCCCTAAATGAGCAGTTCTTC. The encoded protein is CASRLTSGPLNEQFF. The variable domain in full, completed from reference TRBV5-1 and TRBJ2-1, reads KAGVTQTPRYLIKTRGQQVTLSCSPISGHRSVSWYQQTPGQGLQFLFEYFSETQRNKGNFPGRFSGRQFSNSRSEMNVSTLELGDSALYLCASRLTSGPLNEQFFGPGTRLTVL.

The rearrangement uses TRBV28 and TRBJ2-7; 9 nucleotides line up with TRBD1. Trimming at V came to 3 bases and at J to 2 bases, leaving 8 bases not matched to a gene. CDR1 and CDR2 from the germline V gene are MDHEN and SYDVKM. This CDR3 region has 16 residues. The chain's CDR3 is CASSFTGGVLAYEQYF. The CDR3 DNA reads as TGTGCCAGCAGTTTTACAGGGGGCGTCCTGGCCTACGAGCAGTACTTC. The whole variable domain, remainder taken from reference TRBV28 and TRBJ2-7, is DVKVTQSSRYLVKRTGEKVFLECVQDMDHENMFWYRQDPGLGLRLIYFSYDVKMKEKGDIPEGYSVSREKKERFSLILESASTNQTSMYLCASSFTGGVLAYEQYFGPGTRLTVT.

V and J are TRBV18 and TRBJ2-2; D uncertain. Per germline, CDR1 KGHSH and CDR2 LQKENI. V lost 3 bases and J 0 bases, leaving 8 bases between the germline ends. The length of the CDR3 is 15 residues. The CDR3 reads CASSPLAANTGELFF. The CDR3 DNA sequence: TGTGCCAGCTCACCCTTGGCAGCGAACACCGGGGAGCTGTTTTTT.

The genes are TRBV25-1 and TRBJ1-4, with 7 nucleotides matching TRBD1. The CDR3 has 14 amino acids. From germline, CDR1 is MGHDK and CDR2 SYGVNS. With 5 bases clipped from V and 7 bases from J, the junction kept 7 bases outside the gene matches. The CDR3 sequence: CASSPAGTAEKLFF. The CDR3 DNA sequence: TGTGCCAGCAGTCCCGCTGGGACAGCTGAAAAACTGTTTTTT.

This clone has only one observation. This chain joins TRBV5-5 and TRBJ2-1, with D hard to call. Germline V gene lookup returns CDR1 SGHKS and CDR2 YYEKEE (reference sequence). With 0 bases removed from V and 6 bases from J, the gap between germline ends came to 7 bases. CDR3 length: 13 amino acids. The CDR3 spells CASSLGARNEQFF. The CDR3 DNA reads TGTGCCAGCAGCTTGGGAGCCCGCAATGAGCAGTTCTTC.

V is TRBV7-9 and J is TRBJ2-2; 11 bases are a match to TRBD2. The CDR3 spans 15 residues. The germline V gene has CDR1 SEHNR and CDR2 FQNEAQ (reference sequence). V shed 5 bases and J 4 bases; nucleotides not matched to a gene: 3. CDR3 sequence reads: CASSTSGGSTGELFF. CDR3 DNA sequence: TGTGCCAGCAGCACTAGCGGGGGATCCACCGGGGAGCTGTTTTTT.

The CDR3 sequence is CASSLDRGSTEAFF. CDR3 nucleotide sequence: TGTGCCAGCAGCTTAGATCGAGGTAGCACTGAAGCTTTCTTT. The J gene is TRBJ1-1, the V gene TRBV7-9, with D hard to call. The CDR3 length is 14 residues. V lost 1 base and J 4 bases, leaving 10 bases between the germline ends. In germline, CDR1 is SEHNR, CDR2 FQNEAQ (reference sequence).

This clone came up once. The CDR3 loop reads CASSEGGLAGYEQFF. In nucleotides, the CDR3 is TGTGCCAGCAGTGAAGGGGGGCTAGCGGGATATGAGCAGTTCTTC. This chain connects TRBV6-1 to TRBJ2-1, with 9 bases lining up with TRBD2. CDR1 is MNHNS, CDR2 SASEGT, per germline. CDR3 size: 15 residues. J was trimmed by 8 bases and V by 1 base; bases with no gene match: 6.

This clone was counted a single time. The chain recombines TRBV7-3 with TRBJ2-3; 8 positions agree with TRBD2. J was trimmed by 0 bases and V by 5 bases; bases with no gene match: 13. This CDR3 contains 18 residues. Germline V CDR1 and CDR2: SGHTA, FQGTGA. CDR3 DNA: TGTGCCAGCAGCCGACCGGAGGGGCGGGGGGTAAGCACAGATACGCAGTATTTT. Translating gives CASSRPEGRGVSTDTQYF.

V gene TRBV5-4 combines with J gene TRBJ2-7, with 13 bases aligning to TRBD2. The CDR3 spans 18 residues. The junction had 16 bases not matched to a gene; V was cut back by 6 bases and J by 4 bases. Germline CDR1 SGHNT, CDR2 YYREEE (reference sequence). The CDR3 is CASNPGGLAGESLYEQYF. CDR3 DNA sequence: TGTGCCAGCAACCCTGGAGGACTAGCGGGAGAAAGCTTGTACGAGCAGTACTTC. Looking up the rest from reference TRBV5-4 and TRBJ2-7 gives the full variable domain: ETGVTQSPTHLIKTRGQQVTLRCSSQSGHNTVSWYQQALGQGPQFIFQYYREEENGRGNFPPRFSGLQFPNYSSELNVNALELDDSALYLCASNPGGLAGESLYEQYFGPGTRLTVT.

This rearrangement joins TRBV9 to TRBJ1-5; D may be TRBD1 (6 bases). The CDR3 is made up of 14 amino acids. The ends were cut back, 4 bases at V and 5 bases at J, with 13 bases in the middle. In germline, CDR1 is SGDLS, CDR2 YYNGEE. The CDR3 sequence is CASSPRDTHQPQHF. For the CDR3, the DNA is TGTGCCAGCAGCCCCCGGGACACCCATCAGCCCCAGCATTTT. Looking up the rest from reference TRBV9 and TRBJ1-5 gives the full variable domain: DSGVTQTPKHLITATGQRVTLRCSPRSGDLSVYWYQQSLDQGLQFLIQYYNGEERAKGNILERFSAQQFPDLHSELNLSSLELGDSALYFCASSPRDTHQPQHFGDGTRLSIL.

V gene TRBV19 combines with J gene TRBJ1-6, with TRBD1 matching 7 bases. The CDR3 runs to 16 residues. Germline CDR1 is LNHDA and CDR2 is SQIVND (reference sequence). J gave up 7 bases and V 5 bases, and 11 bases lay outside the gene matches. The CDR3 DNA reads TGTGCCAGTAGTCCCCGGGACAGAGATTTCAATTCACCCCTCCACTTT. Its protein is CASSPRDRDFNSPLHF.

The CDR3 bases are TGCGCCAGCAGCTTGACCGCAGGGAACACCGGGGAGCTGTTTTTT. It encodes CASSLTAGNTGELFF. The chain employs TRBV5-1 and TRBJ2-2; D not resolved. Germline assignment: CDR1 SGHRS and CDR2 YFSETQ. The CDR3 spans 15 residues. Trimming shortened V by 1 base and J by 1 base, and 8 bases separated the two germline ends.

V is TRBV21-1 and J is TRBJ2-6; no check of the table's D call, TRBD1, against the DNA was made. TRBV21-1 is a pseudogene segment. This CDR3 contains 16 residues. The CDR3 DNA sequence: TGTGCCAGCAGCAACAGGGTTTGGGGAAAGGCCAACGTCCTGACTTTC. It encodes CASSNRVWGKANVLTF.

CDR3: CATSDSPSGRRAGELFF. The CDR3 nucleotides are TGTGCCACCAGTGATTCCCCTAGCGGGAGGAGGGCCGGGGAGCTGTTTTTT. The chain carries TRBV24-1 and TRBJ2-2, with 11 positions matching TRBD2. Germline V lookup: CDR1 KGHDR, CDR2 SFDVKD. V dropped 2 bases and J dropped 6; count of bases not matched to a gene: 7. CDR3 length: 17 amino acids.

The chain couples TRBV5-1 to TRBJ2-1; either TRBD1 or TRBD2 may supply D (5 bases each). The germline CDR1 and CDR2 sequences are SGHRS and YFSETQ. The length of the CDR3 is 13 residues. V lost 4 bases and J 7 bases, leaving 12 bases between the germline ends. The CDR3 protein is CASSGTLGNEQFF. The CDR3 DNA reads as TGCGCCAGCAGCGGGACCCTAGGGAATGAGCAGTTCTTC.

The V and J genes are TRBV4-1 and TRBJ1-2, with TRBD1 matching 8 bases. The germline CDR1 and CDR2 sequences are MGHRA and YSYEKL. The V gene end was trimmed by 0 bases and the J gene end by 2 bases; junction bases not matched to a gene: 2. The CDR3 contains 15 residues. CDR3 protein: CASSQEGTGNYGYTF. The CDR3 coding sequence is TGCGCCAGCAGCCAAGAAGGGACAGGCAACTATGGCTACACCTTC.